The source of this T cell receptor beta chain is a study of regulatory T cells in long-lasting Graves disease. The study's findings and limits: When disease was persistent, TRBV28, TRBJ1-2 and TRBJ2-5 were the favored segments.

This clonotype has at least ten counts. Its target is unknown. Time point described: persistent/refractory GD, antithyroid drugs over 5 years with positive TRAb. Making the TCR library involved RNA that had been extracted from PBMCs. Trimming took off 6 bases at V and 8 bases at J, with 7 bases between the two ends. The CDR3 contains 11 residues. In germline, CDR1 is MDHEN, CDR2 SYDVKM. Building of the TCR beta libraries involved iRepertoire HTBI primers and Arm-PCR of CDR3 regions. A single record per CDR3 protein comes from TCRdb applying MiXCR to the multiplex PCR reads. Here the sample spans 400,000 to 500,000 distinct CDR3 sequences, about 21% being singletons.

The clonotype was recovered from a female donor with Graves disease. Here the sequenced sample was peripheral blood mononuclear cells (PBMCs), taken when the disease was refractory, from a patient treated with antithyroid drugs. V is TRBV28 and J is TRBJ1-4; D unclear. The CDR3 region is CASSSREKLFF. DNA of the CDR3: TGTGCCAGCAGCTCAAGAGAAAAACTGTTTTTT. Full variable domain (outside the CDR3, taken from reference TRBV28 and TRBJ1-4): DVKVTQSSRYLVKRTGEKVFLECVQDMDHENMFWYRQDPGLGLRLIYFSYDVKMKEKGDIPEGYSVSREKKERFSLILESASTNQTSMYLCASSSREKLFFGSGTQLSVL.